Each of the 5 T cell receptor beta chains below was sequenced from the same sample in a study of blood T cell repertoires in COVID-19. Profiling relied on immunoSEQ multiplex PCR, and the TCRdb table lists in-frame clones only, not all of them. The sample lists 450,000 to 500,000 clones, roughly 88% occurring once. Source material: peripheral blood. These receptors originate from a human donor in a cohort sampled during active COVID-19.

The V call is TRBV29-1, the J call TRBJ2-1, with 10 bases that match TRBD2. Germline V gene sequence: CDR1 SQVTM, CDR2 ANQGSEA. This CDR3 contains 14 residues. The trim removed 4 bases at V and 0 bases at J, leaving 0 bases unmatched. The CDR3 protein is CSVASGSSYNEQFF. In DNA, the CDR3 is TGCAGCGTTGCTAGCGGGAGCTCCTACAATGAGCAGTTCTTC.

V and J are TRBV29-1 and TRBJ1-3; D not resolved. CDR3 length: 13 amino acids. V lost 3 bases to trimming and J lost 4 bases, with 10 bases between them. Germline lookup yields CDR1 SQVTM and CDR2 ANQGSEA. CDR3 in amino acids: CSVDLPGGNTIYF. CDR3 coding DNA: TGCAGCGTTGATCTTCCGGGGGGAAACACCATATATTTT.

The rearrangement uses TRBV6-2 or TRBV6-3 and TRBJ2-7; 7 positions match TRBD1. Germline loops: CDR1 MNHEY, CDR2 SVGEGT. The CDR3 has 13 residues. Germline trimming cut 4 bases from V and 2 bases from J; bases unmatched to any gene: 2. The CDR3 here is CASSWDRPYEQYF. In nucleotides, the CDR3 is TGTGCCAGCAGTTGGGACAGACCCTACGAGCAGTACTTC.

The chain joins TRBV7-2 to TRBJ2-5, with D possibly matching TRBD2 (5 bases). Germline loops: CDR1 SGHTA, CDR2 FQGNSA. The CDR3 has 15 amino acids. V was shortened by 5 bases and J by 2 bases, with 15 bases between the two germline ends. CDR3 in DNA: TGTGCCAGCAGCCCGTTTGCGGGTAGTCAAGAGACCCAGTACTTC. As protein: CASSPFAGSQETQYF.

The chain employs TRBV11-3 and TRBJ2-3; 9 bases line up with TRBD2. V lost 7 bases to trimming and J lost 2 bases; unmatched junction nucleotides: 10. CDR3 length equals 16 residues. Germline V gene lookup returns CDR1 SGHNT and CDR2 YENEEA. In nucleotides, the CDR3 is TGTGCCAGCACTACAGCAATGGGACTAGCCACAGATACGCAGTATTTT. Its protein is CASTTAMGLATDTQYF.